Shown below are 15 T cell receptor beta chains from a single sample sequenced in a study of tumor-infiltrating lymphocytes in primary liver carcinoma. Total RNA and DNA came together from approximately 20-30 mg of bulk tissue without cell sorting. Starting material of 450 to 550 ng total RNA yielded TCR beta cDNA via a constant-region primer. Construction of TCR beta libraries relied on three successive nested multiplex PCR rounds employing slightly modified ARM-PCR. The first two PCR rounds, around 10 cycles each, used TRBV1-TRBV30 forward primers and a C-beta reverse primer. TCRdb reprocessed the multiplex PCR reads via MiXCR and lists one record per CDR3 protein. The sample includes around 100,000 distinct CDR3 sequences, about 67% of them seen just once. Sequences were obtained from liver tumor tissue from sampling region 2. The subset here: tumor region T2, inferior pole. All receptors derive from a woman aged 60 to 75 with primary liver carcinoma and hepatitis B virus infection.

Comment on this clonotype: One end of the junction varies from germline; a read error may be responsible. The chain recombines TRBV29-1 with TRBJ2-7; 7 bases line up with TRBD2. This CDR3 comprises 15 residues. Per the germline V gene, CDR1 is SQVTM and CDR2 is ANQGSEA. The CDR3 sequence is CSVVALGLAAYEQCF. CDR3 coding DNA: TGCAGCGTTGTTGCTTTGGGGCTAGCGGCCTACGAGCAGTGCTTC.

The chain couples TRBV11-2 to TRBJ2-3; either TRBD1 or TRBD2 may supply D (6 bases each). V was cut by 5 bases and J by 2 bases, with 20 bases left in between. Germline values: CDR1 SGHAT, CDR2 FQNNGV. This CDR3 contains 17 residues. CDR3 in amino acids: CASSLGVGGPVTDTQYF. CDR3 in DNA: TGTGCCAGCAGCCTGGGAGTAGGGGGGCCTGTCACAGATACGCAGTATTTT.

On this clonotype itself: The missing conserved phenylalanine or tryptophan at the end of this CDR3 makes a read error likely. Because the CDR3's place on the DNA is in doubt, the DNA is left out and the CDR3 is given as listed by TCRdb. The rearrangement uses TRBV6-6 and TRBJ2-4; whether TRBD1, the table's D call, matches the DNA was not checked. CDR1 and CDR2 (germline): MNHNY, SVGAGI (reference sequence). The CDR3 spans 13 amino acids, including both terminal residues. The CDR3 spells CASSLMDQGPPTI.

As for this clonotype: An end of the junction differs from the germline gene, which may be a read error. This chain connects TRBV11-2 to TRBJ2-2; TRBD2 matches at 8 bases. The CDR3 consists of 15 residues. CDR1 and CDR2 from the germline V gene are SGHAT and FQNNGV. CDR3 loop: CASSLGRMDSGGLFF. CDR3 DNA sequence: TGTGCCAGCAGCTTGGGCAGGATGGACAGCGGGGGGCTGTTTTTT.

Notes on this clonotype: No conserved phenylalanine or tryptophan ends this CDR3, so it is likely a read error. The CDR3 spells CASSPPSSYKQYL. The CDR3 coding sequence is TGTGCCAGCAGTCCACCGAGCTCCTACAAGCAGTACTTA. J is TRBJ2-7 and V is TRBV28, with D uncertain. The germline V gene encodes CDR1 MDHEN and CDR2 SYDVKM. The CDR3 contains 13 residues.

This clonotype was counted a single time. The rearrangement uses TRBV14 and TRBJ2-3; D not certain. The DNA end favors TRBJ1-5, so the J call may be wrong. Germline V gene sequence: CDR1 SGHDN, CDR2 FVKESK. CDR3 length: 12 residues. As DNA, the CDR3 is TGTGCCAGCAGCCCATGCACAGATACGCAGCATTTT. Its translation is CASSPCTDTQHF.

This chain connects TRBV2 to TRBJ2-3; unclear D gene. There are 16 residues in the CDR3. V dropped 4 bases and J dropped 4 bases, with 18 bases sitting between them. The germline V gene encodes CDR1 SNHLY and CDR2 FYNNEI. In DNA form, the CDR3 reads TGTGCCAGCAGTGGTGGTTTTAGCTGGAGATCAGATACGCAGTATTTT. It codes for CASSGGFSWRSDTQYF.

The chain uses TRBV19 and TRBJ1-1, with D perhaps matching TRBD1 (5 bases). Germline CDR1 LNHDA, CDR2 SQIVND (reference sequence). This CDR3 is built from 14 residues. The V end lost 7 bases, the J end lost 1 base, and 13 bases lay between the germline ends. In DNA form, the CDR3 reads TGTGCCAGTACCGATAGGAGGGGGAACACTGAAGCTTTCTTT. This gives the protein CASTDRRGNTEAFF.

This clonotype was detected ten times or more. CDR3 region: CASSNRQGGEKLFF. The CDR3 DNA reads as TGTGCCAGCAGTAATCGGCAGGGTGGAGAAAAACTGTTTTTT. The V and J genes are TRBV28 and TRBJ1-4, with D possibly being TRBD1 (5 bases). CDR1 is MDHEN, CDR2 SYDVKM, per germline. V lost 5 bases to trimming and J lost 8 bases, with 15 bases between them. There are 14 residues in the CDR3.

With regard to this clonotype: Likely a read error: the CDR3 ends without its conserved phenylalanine or tryptophan. CDR3 residues: CASSYSTGEGFQPQHL. As DNA, the CDR3 is TGTGCCAGCAGTTACTCCACCGGGGAAGGTTTTCAGCCCCAGCATTTG. The chain links TRBV6-6 to TRBJ1-5; D ambiguous. CDR3 length equals 16 residues. CDR1 MNHNY and CDR2 SVGAGI come from the germline V gene (reference sequence). Trimming stripped 0 bases from V and 6 bases from J, with 15 bases between.

As for this clonotype: The junction shows a germline mismatch at one end, possibly a read error. The DNA of the CDR3 is TGTGCCATCAGTGTAGACAGGGGCACAGATACGCAGTATTTT. This translates into CAISVDRGTDTQYF. V usage is TRBV2 and J usage is TRBJ2-3; TRBD1 matches at 7 bases. Germline V CDR1 and CDR2: SNHLY, FYNNEI. The CDR3 contains 14 residues. Using reference TRBV2 and TRBJ2-3 for the parts outside the CDR3, the full variable domain is EPEVTQTPSHQVTQMGQEVILRCVPISNHLYFYWYRQILGQKVEFLVSFYNNEISEKSEIFDDQFSVERPDGSNFTLKIRSTKLEDSAMYFCAISVDRGTDTQYFGPGTRLTVL.

Comment on this clonotype: This may be a read error, as it is one base from a much larger clone. This is likely a read error, given that the CDR3 carries no conserved phenylalanine or tryptophan at its end. This chain links TRBV20-1 with TRBJ2-7; D is uncertain. Germline values: CDR1 DFQATT, CDR2 SNEGSKA (reference sequence). The CDR3 is made up of 12 amino acids. With 5 bases removed from V and 0 bases from J, the gap between germline ends came to 8 bases. The CDR3 DNA follows: TGCAGTGCTCGACCGAACTCCTACGAGCAGTACTCC. Encoded protein: CSARPNSYEQYS.

In regard to this clonotype: At one end the junction does not follow the germline gene, possibly because of a read error. This chain joins TRBV5-1 and TRBJ2-7; 8 bases are a match to TRBD1. This CDR3 comprises 14 residues. In germline, CDR1 is SGHRS, CDR2 YFSETQ. CDR3 coding DNA: TGCGCCAGAAGCTTTTTGGGACAGGTCTACGAGCAGTACTTC. Translation: CARSFLGQVYEQYF.

This clonotype has at least ten counts. The gene calls are TRBV12-3 or TRBV12-4 and TRBJ2-3, with D unclear. The germline V and J ends were trimmed by 5 bases and 1 base, with 19 bases remaining between them. The CDR3 has 17 residues. CDR3 residues: CASSLVRSSYRTDTQYF. The CDR3 region has the DNA TGTGCCAGCAGTCTCGTGCGCTCTTCATATCGCACAGATACGCAGTATTTT.

Comments on this clonotype: The germline gene is not matched at one end of the junction; a read error may be the cause. This rearrangement joins TRBV7-9 to TRBJ2-7; 8 nucleotides align to TRBD1. There are 14 residues in the CDR3. The germline CDR1 and CDR2 sequences are SEHNR and FQNEAQ (reference sequence). The CDR3 nucleotides are TGTGCCAGCAGCTTAGGCCCAGGGGGCAACGAGCAGTGCTTC. As protein: CASSLGPGGNEQCF. The full variable domain, its missing parts supplied by reference TRBV7-9 and TRBJ2-7, is DTGVSQNPRHKITKRGQNVTFRCDPISEHNRLYWYRQTLGQGPEFLTYFQNEAQLEKSRLLSDRFSAERPKGSFSTLEIQRTEQGDSAMYLCASSLGPGGNEQCFGPGTRLTVT.